This TCR beta chain appears in the sequencing data of a study of blood T cell repertoires in COVID-19. Overall study context: Sources were T cells, B-cell-depleted T cells, or PBMCs; the material itself was cDNA or gDNA.

This clone is a singleton in its sample. How the authors handled the data: For nucleated cells, counts were estimated from reference gene primer amplification. The table came from immunoSEQ multiplex PCR; TCRdb's copy has only in-frame clones and leaves some out. From that table come the V and J calls and clone size; the DNA was used to work out D and trimming. Here the sample spans 30,000 or so clones, around 90% being singletons. This clonotype originated in a man aged 55 to 70 with active COVID-19. Sequencing was carried out using peripheral blood.

DNA of the CDR3: TGTGCCAGCAGCCATACCCGGGCGGGTTTCGCTTTCTTT. The encoded protein is CASSHTRAGFAFF. The chain employs TRBV14 and TRBJ1-1, with D unresolved. Trimming shortened V by 3 bases and J by 11 bases, and 16 bases separated the two germline ends. The length of the CDR3 is 13 residues. Per germline, CDR1 SGHDN and CDR2 FVKESK.